These 6 T cell receptor beta chains originate from one sample sequenced in a study of blood T cell repertoires in COVID-19. Profiling relied on immunoSEQ multiplex PCR, and the TCRdb table lists in-frame clones only, not all of them. The data show a few hundred thousand clones, around four fifths seen once. Sequencing was carried out using peripheral blood. The receptors come from a woman aged 70-85 years with COVID-19, enrolled during active disease.

This rearrangement joins TRBV28 to TRBJ2-1; TRBD2 matches 16 bases. V trimming: 2 bases; J trimming: 12 bases; junction bases outside the gene matches: 4. The CDR3 loop spans 15 amino acids. Germline V CDR1 and CDR2: MDHEN, SYDVKM. The DNA of the CDR3 is TGTGCCAGCAGTTTAACAGGGACTAGCGGGAGGGGGCAGTTCTTC. The encoded protein is CASSLTGTSGRGQFF.

The chain has TRBV7-9 and TRBJ2-3; 8 bases map to TRBD1. The CDR3 is 16 amino acids. J gave up 3 bases and V 1 base, and 6 bases lay outside the gene matches. CDR1 is SEHNR, CDR2 FQNEAQ, per germline (reference sequence). CDR3 DNA: TGTGCCAGCAGCTTAGTAGGACAGGGAGCAACAGATACGCAGTATTTT. It yields the protein CASSLVGQGATDTQYF.

This sequence joins TRBV19 and TRBJ1-2; 10 nucleotides match TRBD1. The V gene's germline CDR1 is LNHDA and CDR2 SQIVND (reference sequence). The CDR3 consists of 17 residues. The V and J ends lost 9 bases and 3 bases, in that order; junction bases with no gene match: 16. This CDR3 reads CASYTRDRGVRDYGYTF. The CDR3 DNA reads TGTGCCAGCTACACTCGGGACAGGGGTGTGAGGGACTATGGCTACACCTTC.

The chain carries TRBV6-5 and TRBJ2-7; 11 bases are a match to TRBD2. V shed 7 bases, J shed 4 bases, and the junction held 6 bases outside the gene matches. Per the germline V gene, CDR1 is MNHEY and CDR2 is SVGAGI. The length of the CDR3 is 14 residues. The CDR3 nucleotides are TGTGCCAGCACCTCCGGGACTAGCGGTTACGAGCAGTACTTC. Amino acids: CASTSGTSGYEQYF.

The chain couples TRBV5-6 to TRBJ1-2, with TRBD1 matching over 8 bases. Per germline, CDR1 SGHDT and CDR2 YYEEEE. The CDR3 contains 14 residues. Trimming removed 5 bases from V and 11 bases from J; junction bases left unmatched: 14. The CDR3 DNA follows: TGTGCCAGCAGGTCCTCCTCAGGGACAGGCGGTTACACCTTC. This gives the protein CASRSSSGTGGYTF.

DNA of the CDR3: TGTGCCAGCAGCTTAGGTTTTAGCGGCGCCTACGAGCAGTACTTC. Encoded protein: CASSLGFSGAYEQYF. V and J are TRBV7-8 and TRBJ2-7, with D maybe TRBD2 (6 bases). Trimming pared 1 base from V and 2 bases from J, leaving 12 bases between. This CDR3 contains 15 residues. Germline V gene sequence: CDR1 SGHVS, CDR2 FQNEAQ.